The 9 T cell receptor beta chains below were found in one sample sequenced in a study of T cell repertoires in cytomegalovirus infection. TCRdb re-derived calls from the reads in MiXCR, one entry per CDR3 protein. The data contain around 310,000 distinct CDR3 sequences, roughly 15% of them singletons. Sequenced sample: PBMCs. The receptor set was obtained from a human donor in good health (CMV status not recorded). Some clones in this sample may be carry-over from other donors' samples.

The V call is TRBV20-1, the J call TRBJ2-7; D remains ambiguous. V was trimmed by 3 bases and J by 3 bases, leaving 12 bases between them. Per the germline V gene, CDR1 is DFQATT and CDR2 is SNEGSKA (reference sequence). This CDR3 spans 13 amino acids. The CDR3 sequence: CSASRQPGYEQYF. The CDR3 DNA sequence: TGCAGTGCTAGTCGCCAGCCTGGCTACGAGCAGTACTTC.

The J gene is TRBJ1-2, the V gene TRBV6-5, with TRBD1 identical over 12 bases. The CDR3 extends over 16 amino acids. Germline V gives CDR1 MNHEY, CDR2 SVGAGI. V was clipped by 5 bases and J by 5 bases; unmatched bases: 9. The CDR3 sequence: CASSGGQGASSYGYTF. The CDR3 DNA sequence: TGTGCCAGCAGTGGGGGACAGGGGGCATCGAGTTATGGCTACACCTTC.

The genes are TRBV10-3 and TRBJ2-1, with 7 bases that match TRBD1. V shed 2 bases and J 7 bases; nucleotides not matched to a gene: 11. Germline V lookup: CDR1 ENHRY, CDR2 SYGVKD. The CDR3 runs 16 residues. The CDR3 bases are TGTGCCATCAGTGAGAAGGACAGGACCAGTGATAATGAGCAGTTCTTC. The encoded protein is CAISEKDRTSDNEQFF.

The V gene is TRBV10-3, the J gene TRBJ1-1, with D perhaps TRBD1 (5 bases). CDR1 is ENHRY, CDR2 SYGVKD, per germline. This CDR3 spans 16 amino acids. Trimming left V 3 bases short and J 2 bases short, with 16 bases between. The DNA of the CDR3 is TGTGCCATCAGTGATTCCCCTCGGGGCTTAAACACTGAAGCTTTCTTT. Its translation is CAISDSPRGLNTEAFF.

This clonotype appeared many times. The rearrangement uses TRBV7-2 and TRBJ2-1; TRBD2 matches 9 bases. The CDR3 runs to 15 residues. V dropped 3 bases and J dropped 2; count of bases not matched to a gene: 2. Germline CDR1 reads SGHTA; CDR2 reads FQGNSA. CDR3 region: CASSLSGGTYNEQFF. As DNA, the CDR3 is TGTGCCAGCAGCTTGAGCGGGGGGACCTACAATGAGCAGTTCTTC.

This clonotype was picked up a small number of times. The chain links TRBV7-2 to TRBJ1-1; possibly TRBD1 for D (5 bases). Trimming took 3 bases from V and 3 from J, leaving 11 bases between them. Germline V CDR1 and CDR2: SGHTA, FQGNSA. CDR3 size: 14 residues. The CDR3: CASSFQGLDTEAFF. CDR3 coding DNA: TGTGCCAGCAGCTTTCAGGGTTTGGACACTGAAGCTTTCTTT.

In its sample, this clonotype was seen many times. This sequence may be a read error, since a much larger clone differs from it by one base. The rearrangement links TRBV12-3 or TRBV12-4 to TRBJ1-1, with D perhaps TRBD1 (5 bases). V was cut by 2 bases and J by 1 base, with 8 bases left in between. This CDR3 has 14 amino acids. The CDR3 DNA sequence: TGTGCCAGCAGTTTATCAGGGACGAACACTGAAGCTTTCTTT. This sequence encodes CASSLSGTNTEAFF.

The chain couples TRBV6-5 to TRBJ2-7; 8 nucleotides match TRBD1. Germline CDR1 MNHEY, CDR2 SVGAGI. V shed 0 bases and J 2 bases; nucleotides not matched to a gene: 6. The CDR3 is 16 residues long. The CDR3 DNA reads TGTGCCAGCAGTTACTCTTTGACAGGGGCCCCCTACGAGCAGTACTTC. It specifies CASSYSLTGAPYEQYF.

This clonotype was seen at least ten times. The CDR3 is CASRDISGNQPQHF. In DNA form, the CDR3 reads TGTGCCAGCAGGGATATATCGGGCAATCAGCCCCAGCATTTT. V gene TRBV7-2 combines with J gene TRBJ1-5; no reliable D call. Germline-derived CDR1 and CDR2 are SGHTA and FQGNSA. V lost 6 bases to trimming and J lost 2 bases, with 11 bases between them. The CDR3 has 14 residues.